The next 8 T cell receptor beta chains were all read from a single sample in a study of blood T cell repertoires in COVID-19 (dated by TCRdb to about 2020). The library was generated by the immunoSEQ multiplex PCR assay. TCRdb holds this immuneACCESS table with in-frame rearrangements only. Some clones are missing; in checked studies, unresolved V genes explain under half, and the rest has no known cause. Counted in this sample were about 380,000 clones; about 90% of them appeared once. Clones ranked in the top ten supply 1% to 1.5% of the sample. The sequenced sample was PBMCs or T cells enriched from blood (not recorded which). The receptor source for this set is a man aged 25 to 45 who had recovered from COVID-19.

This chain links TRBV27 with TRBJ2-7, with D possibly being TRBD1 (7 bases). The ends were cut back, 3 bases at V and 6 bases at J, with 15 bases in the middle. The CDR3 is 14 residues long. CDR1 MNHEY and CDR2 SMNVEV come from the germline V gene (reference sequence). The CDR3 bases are TGTGCCAGCAGTTTCACAGGAGGGGGCAGCGAGCAGTACTTC. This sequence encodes CASSFTGGGSEQYF.

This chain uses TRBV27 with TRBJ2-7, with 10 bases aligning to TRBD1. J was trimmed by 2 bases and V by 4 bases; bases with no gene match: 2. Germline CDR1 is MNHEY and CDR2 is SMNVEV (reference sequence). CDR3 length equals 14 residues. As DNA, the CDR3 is TGTGCCAGCAGTTGGGGGACAGGGGCCTACGAGCAGTACTTC. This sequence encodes CASSWGTGAYEQYF.

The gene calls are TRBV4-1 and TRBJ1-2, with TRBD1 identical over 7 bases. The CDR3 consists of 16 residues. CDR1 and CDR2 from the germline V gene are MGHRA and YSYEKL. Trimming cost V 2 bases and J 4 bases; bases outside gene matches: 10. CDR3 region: CASSQLQGGPGYGYTF. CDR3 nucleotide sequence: TGCGCCAGCAGCCAACTTCAAGGGGGCCCTGGCTATGGCTACACCTTC.

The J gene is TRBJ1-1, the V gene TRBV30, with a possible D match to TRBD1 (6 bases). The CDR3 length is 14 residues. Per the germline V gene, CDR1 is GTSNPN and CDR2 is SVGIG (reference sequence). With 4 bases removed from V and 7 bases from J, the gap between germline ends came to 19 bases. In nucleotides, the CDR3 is TGTGCCTGGACTGACAGGTATGAACACGATGAAGCTTTCTTT. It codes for CAWTDRYEHDEAFF.

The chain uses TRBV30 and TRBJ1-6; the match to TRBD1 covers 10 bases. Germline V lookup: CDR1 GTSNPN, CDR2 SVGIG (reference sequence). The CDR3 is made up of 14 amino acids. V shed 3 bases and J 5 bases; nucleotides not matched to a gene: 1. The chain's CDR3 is CAWRGQGNNSPLHF. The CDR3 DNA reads TGTGCCTGGAGGGGACAGGGGAATAATTCACCCCTCCACTTT.

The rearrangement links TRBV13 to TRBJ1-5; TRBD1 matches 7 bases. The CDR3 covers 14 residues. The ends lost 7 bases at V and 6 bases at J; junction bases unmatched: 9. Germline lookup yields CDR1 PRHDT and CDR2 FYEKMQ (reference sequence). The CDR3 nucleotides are TGTGCCAGCACTCGACAGGGTACAAGTCAGCCCCAGCATTTT. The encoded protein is CASTRQGTSQPQHF.

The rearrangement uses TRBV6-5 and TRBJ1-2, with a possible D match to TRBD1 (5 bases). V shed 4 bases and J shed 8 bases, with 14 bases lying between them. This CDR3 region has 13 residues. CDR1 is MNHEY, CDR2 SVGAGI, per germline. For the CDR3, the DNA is TGTGCCAGCAGTTCTACAAACCGGGGGGGCTACACCTTC. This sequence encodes CASSSTNRGGYTF.

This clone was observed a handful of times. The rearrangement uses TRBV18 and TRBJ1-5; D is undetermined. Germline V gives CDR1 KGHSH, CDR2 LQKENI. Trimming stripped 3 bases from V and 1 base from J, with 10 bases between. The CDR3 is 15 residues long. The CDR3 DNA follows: TGTGCCAGCTCACCGGCGGGGTACAGCAATCAGCCCCAGCATTTT. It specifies CASSPAGYSNQPQHF.